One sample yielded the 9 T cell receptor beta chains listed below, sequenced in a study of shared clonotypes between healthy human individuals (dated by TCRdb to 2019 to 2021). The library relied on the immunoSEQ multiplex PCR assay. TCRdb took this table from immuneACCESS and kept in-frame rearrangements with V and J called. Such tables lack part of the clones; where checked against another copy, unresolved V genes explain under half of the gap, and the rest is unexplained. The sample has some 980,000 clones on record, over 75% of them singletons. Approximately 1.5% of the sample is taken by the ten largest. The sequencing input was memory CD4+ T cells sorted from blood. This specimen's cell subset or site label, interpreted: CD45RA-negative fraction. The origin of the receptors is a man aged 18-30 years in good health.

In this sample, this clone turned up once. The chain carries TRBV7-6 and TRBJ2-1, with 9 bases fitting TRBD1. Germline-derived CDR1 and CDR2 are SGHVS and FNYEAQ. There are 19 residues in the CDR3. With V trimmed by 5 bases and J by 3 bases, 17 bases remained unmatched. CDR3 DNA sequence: TGTGCCAGCAGCACCCCGGACAGGGGCCCGGGAGGCATCTACAATGAGCAGTTCTTC. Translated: CASSTPDRGPGGIYNEQFF.

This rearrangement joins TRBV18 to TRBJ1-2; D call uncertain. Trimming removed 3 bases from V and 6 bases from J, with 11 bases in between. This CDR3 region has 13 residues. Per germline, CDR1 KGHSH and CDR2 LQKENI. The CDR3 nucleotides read TGTGCCAGCTCACCGGAAACCCGCGATGGCTACACCTTC. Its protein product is CASSPETRDGYTF.

The CDR3 sequence: CASSLGTTGNTIYF. CDR3 sequence (DNA): TGTGCCAGCAGCTTGGGGACAACCGGAAACACCATATATTTT. The chain recombines TRBV9 with TRBJ1-3; the D gene is possibly TRBD1 (6 bases). Germline V gene sequence: CDR1 SGDLS, CDR2 YYNGEE. The germline V and J ends were trimmed by 4 bases and 4 bases, with 12 bases remaining between them. There are 14 residues in the CDR3.

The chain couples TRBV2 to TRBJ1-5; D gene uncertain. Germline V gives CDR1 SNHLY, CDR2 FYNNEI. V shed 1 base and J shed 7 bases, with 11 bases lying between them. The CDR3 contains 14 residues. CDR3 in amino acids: CASSEDGVGQPQHF. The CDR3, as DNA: TGTGCCAGCAGTGAAGATGGGGTAGGCCAGCCCCAGCATTTT.

The CDR3: CASSPGTSAQGELFF. In DNA, the CDR3 is TGCGCCAGCAGCCCCGGGACTAGCGCCCAGGGGGAGCTGTTTTTT. J is TRBJ2-2 and V is TRBV5-1; 10 bases agree with TRBD2. This CDR3 spans 15 amino acids. V gave up 4 bases and J gave up 8 bases; unmatched junction bases: 8. Germline CDR1 and CDR2: SGHRS and YFSETQ. The variable domain in full, completed from reference TRBV5-1 and TRBJ2-2, reads KAGVTQTPRYLIKTRGQQVTLSCSPISGHRSVSWYQQTPGQGLQFLFEYFSETQRNKGNFPGRFSGRQFSNSRSEMNVSTLELGDSALYLCASSPGTSAQGELFFGEGSRLTVL.

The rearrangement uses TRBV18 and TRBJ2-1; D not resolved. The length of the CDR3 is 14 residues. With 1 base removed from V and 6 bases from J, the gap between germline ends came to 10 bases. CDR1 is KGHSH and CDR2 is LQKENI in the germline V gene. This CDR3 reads CASSPLSSFNEQFF. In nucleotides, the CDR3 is TGTGCCAGCTCACCACTGTCTAGTTTCAATGAGCAGTTCTTC.

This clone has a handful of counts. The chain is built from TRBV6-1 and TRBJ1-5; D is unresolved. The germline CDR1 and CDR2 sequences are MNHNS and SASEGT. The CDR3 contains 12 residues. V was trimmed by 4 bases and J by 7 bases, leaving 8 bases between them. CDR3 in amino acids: CASSGLGQPQHF. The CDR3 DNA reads TGTGCCAGCAGTGGATTAGGGCAGCCCCAGCATTTT.

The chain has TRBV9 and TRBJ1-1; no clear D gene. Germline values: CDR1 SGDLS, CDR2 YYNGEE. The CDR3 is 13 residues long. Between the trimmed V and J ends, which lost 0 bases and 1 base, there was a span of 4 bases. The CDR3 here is CASSVDQNTEAFF. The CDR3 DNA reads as TGTGCCAGCAGCGTAGACCAGAACACTGAAGCTTTCTTT.

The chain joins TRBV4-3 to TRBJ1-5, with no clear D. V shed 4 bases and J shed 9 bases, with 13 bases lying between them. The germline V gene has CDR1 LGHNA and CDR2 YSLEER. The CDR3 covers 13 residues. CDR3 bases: TGCGCCAGCAGCCGCATGGTGGGTCTGCCCCAGCATTTT. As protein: CASSRMVGLPQHF.